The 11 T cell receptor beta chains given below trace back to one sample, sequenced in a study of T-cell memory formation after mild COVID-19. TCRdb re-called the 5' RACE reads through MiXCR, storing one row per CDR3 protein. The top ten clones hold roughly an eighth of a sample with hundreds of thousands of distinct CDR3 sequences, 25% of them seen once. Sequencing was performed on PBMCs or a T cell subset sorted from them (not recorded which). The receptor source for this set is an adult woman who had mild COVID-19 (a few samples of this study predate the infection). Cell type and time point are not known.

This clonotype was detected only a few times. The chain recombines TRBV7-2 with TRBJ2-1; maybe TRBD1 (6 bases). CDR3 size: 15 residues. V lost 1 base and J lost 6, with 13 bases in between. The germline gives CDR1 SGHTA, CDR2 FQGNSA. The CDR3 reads CASSLEADSLNEQFF. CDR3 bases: TGTGCCAGCAGCTTAGAGGCGGACAGCCTCAATGAGCAGTTCTTC.

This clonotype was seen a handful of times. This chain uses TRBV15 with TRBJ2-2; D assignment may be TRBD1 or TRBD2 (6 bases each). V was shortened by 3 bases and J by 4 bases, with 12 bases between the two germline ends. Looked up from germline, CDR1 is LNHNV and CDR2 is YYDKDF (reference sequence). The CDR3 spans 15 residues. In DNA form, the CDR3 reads TGTGCCACCAGCAGCTTGGGGGGCCGCACCGGGGAGCTGTTTTTT. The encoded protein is CATSSLGGRTGELFF.

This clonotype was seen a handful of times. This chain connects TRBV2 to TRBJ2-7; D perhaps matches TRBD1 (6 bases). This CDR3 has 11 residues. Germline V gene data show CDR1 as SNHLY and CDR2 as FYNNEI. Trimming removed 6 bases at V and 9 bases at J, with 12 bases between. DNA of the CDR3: TGTGCCAGCAGCCCCCTACAGGGGCAGTACTTC. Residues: CASSPLQGQYF.

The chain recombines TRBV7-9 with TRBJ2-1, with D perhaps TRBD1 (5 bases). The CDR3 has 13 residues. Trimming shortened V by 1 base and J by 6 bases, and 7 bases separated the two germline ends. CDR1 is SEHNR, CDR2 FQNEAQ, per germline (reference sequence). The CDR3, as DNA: TGTGCCAGCAGCTTAGGACAGATCAATGAGCAGTTCTTC. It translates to CASSLGQINEQFF.

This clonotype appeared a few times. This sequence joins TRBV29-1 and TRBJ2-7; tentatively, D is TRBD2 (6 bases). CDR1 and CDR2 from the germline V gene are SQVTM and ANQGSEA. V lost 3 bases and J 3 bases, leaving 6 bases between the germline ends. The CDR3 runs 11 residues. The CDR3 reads CSVDGGYEQYF. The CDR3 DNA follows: TGCAGCGTTGACGGGGGCTACGAGCAGTACTTC.

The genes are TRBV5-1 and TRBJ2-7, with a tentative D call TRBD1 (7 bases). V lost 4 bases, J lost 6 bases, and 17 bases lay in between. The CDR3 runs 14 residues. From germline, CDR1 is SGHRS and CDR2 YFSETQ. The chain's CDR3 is CASSLRQGGSEQYF. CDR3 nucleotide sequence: TGCGCCAGCAGCCTTAGACAGGGAGGTTCCGAGCAGTACTTC.

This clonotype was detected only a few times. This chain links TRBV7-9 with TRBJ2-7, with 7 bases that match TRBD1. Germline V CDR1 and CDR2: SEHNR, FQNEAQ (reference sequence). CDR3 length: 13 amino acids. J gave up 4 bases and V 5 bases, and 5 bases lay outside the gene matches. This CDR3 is CASSRQGYYEQYF. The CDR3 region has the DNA TGTGCCAGCAGCCGACAGGGTTATTACGAGCAGTACTTC.

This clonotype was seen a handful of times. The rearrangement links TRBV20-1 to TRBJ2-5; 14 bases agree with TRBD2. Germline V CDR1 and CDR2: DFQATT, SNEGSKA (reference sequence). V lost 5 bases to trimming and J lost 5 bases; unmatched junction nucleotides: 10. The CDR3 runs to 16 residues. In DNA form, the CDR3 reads TGCAGTGCTTCGACTAGCGGGAGGGCCCGATTGGAGACCCAGTACTTC. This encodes CSASTSGRARLETQYF.

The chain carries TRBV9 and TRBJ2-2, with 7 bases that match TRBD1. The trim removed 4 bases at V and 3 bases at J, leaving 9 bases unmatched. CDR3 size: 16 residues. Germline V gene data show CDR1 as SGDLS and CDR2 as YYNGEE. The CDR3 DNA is TGTGCCAGCAGCCTCCCGGGACAGCCTCACACCGGGGAGCTGTTTTTT. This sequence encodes CASSLPGQPHTGELFF.

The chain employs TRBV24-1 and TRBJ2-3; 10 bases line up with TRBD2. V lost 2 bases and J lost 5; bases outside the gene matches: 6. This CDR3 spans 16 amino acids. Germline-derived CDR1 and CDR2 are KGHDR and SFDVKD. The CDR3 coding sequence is TGTGCCACCAGTGATTCCAGCGGGAGGGCCAAAGATACGCAGTATTTT. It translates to CATSDSSGRAKDTQYF.

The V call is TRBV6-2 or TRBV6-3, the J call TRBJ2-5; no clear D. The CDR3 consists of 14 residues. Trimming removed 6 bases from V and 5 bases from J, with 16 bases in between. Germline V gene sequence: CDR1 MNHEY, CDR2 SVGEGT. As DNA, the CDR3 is TGTGCCAGCAGCACCGTCGTGGGCAAGGAGACCCAGTACTTC. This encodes CASSTVVGKETQYF.